These 27 T cell receptor beta chains were all obtained from the same sample, sequenced in a study of post-analysis software for immune sequencing data. Notes on the study in general: The study found TRBV5-6, TRBV5-1 and TRBV20-1 among four to six TRBV segments more frequent in patients than controls.

The TCR beta cDNA libraries contained unique molecular identifiers. TCRdb re-analysed the PCR reads in MiXCR, keeping a single row per CDR3 protein. The data contain roughly 800,000 distinct CDR3 sequences, 30% of them singletons. No antigens are known for them. Sequences were obtained from blood. These receptors were taken from a girl aged 10 to 17 with multiple sclerosis.

This CDR3 reads CSASSQGLYNSPLHF. For the CDR3, the DNA is TGCAGTGCTAGTTCGCAGGGCCTCTATAATTCACCCCTCCACTTT. V and J are TRBV20-1 and TRBJ1-6; weak D call: TRBD1 (5 bases). Trimming stripped 3 bases from V and 3 bases from J, with 12 bases between. The germline V gene encodes CDR1 DFQATT and CDR2 SNEGSKA (reference sequence). This CDR3 contains 15 residues.

This clonotype appeared a few times. This chain joins TRBV5-1 and TRBJ2-1; weak D call: TRBD1 (6 bases). The CDR3 consists of 15 residues. From germline, CDR1 is SGHRS and CDR2 YFSETQ. V lost 7 bases, J lost 0 bases, and 14 bases lay in between. The CDR3 nucleotides are TGCGCCAGCCGCCACCGGGACAACTCCTACAATGAGCAGTTCTTC. Residues: CASRHRDNSYNEQFF. Full variable domain (rest looked up from reference TRBV5-1 and TRBJ2-1): KAGVTQTPRYLIKTRGQQVTLSCSPISGHRSVSWYQQTPGQGLQFLFEYFSETQRNKGNFPGRFSGRQFSNSRSEMNVSTLELGDSALYLCASRHRDNSYNEQFFGPGTRLTVL.

This clonotype was observed a handful of times. The rearrangement joins TRBV28 to TRBJ1-5, with a possible D match to TRBD1 (5 bases). Germline values: CDR1 MDHEN, CDR2 SYDVKM. V lost 2 bases and J lost 9, with 8 bases in between. This CDR3 region has 12 residues. CDR3 sequence: CASSLVGTPQHF. In DNA, the CDR3 is TGTGCCAGCAGTTTAGTCGGGACGCCCCAGCATTTT.

This clonotype was recorded a few times. The V and J genes are TRBV6-6 and TRBJ1-2, with 9 bases fitting TRBD1. The CDR3 has 15 residues. From germline, CDR1 is MNHNY and CDR2 SVGAGI (reference sequence). V dropped 5 bases and J dropped 8; count of bases not matched to a gene: 12. In DNA, the CDR3 is TGTGCCAGCAGTCTACCCACAACAGGGGGCGGAGGCTACACCTTC. Its protein product is CASSLPTTGGGGYTF.

This clonotype has just a few counts. The chain couples TRBV7-2 to TRBJ2-1; 9 nucleotides align to TRBD2. Germline V gives CDR1 SGHTA, CDR2 FQGNSA. Losses at the gene ends were 4 bases for V and 7 bases for J; bases not matched to a gene: 8. The CDR3 loop spans 15 amino acids. CDR3 sequence reads: CASSWGSGGLNEQFF. CDR3 sequence (DNA): TGTGCCAGCAGCTGGGGCAGCGGGGGGTTAAATGAGCAGTTCTTC. Variable domain in full (rest from reference TRBV7-2 and TRBJ2-1): GAGVSQSPSNKVTEKGKDVELRCDPISGHTALYWYRQSLGQGLEFLIYFQGNSAPDKSGLPSDRFSAERTGGSVSTLTIQRTQQEDSAVYLCASSWGSGGLNEQFFGPGTRLTVL.

This sequence joins TRBV10-3 and TRBJ2-1; possibly TRBD2 for D (5 bases). This CDR3 contains 16 residues. Germline values: CDR1 ENHRY, CDR2 SYGVKD. Trimming took off 3 bases at V and 4 bases at J, with 16 bases between the two ends. The CDR3 spells CAISEVYETNYNEQFF. The CDR3 DNA sequence: TGTGCCATCAGTGAAGTCTACGAGACTAATTACAATGAGCAGTTCTTC.

This clonotype has only a few counts. This chain connects TRBV7-8 to TRBJ2-3, with 12 nucleotides matching TRBD2. The length of the CDR3 is 13 residues. CDR1 is SGHVS, CDR2 FQNEAQ, per germline. Trimming removed 8 bases from V and 6 bases from J; junction bases left unmatched: 3. The chain's CDR3 is CASALAGGDTQYF. CDR3 DNA sequence: TGTGCCAGCGCGCTAGCGGGGGGGGATACGCAGTATTTT.

Only a few counts were recorded for this clonotype. The rearrangement links TRBV7-8 to TRBJ2-3, with D maybe TRBD2 (6 bases). The CDR3 covers 15 residues. Looked up from germline, CDR1 is SGHVS and CDR2 is FQNEAQ. V lost 4 bases to trimming and J lost 5 bases, with 16 bases between them. The CDR3 coding sequence is TGTGCCAGCAGCTGCTTGATCGGGGGTGGAGATACGCAGTATTTT. The encoded protein is CASSCLIGGGDTQYF. The entire variable domain, with the rest obtained from reference TRBV7-8 and TRBJ2-3, is as follows: GAGVSQSPRYKVAKRGQDVALRCDPISGHVSLFWYQQALGQGPEFLTYFQNEAQLDKSGLPSDRFFAERPEGSVSTLKIQRTQQEDSAVYLCASSCLIGGGDTQYFGPGTRLTVL.

This rearrangement joins TRBV5-4 to TRBJ1-1; TRBD1 aligns across 8 bases. The V gene end was trimmed by 4 bases and the J gene end by 1 base; junction bases not matched to a gene: 6. The CDR3 contains 15 residues. Germline assignment: CDR1 SGHNT and CDR2 YYREEE (reference sequence). CDR3 amino acids: CASSVDRVPNTEAFF. CDR3 bases: TGTGCCAGCAGCGTGGACAGGGTACCGAACACTGAAGCTTTCTTT. The full variable domain, its missing parts supplied by reference TRBV5-4 and TRBJ1-1, is ETGVTQSPTHLIKTRGQQVTLRCSSQSGHNTVSWYQQALGQGPQFIFQYYREEENGRGNFPPRFSGLQFPNYSSELNVNALELDDSALYLCASSVDRVPNTEAFFGQGTRLTVV.

The genes are TRBV6-5 and TRBJ1-1, with D uncertain. The length of the CDR3 is 17 residues. CDR1 and CDR2 (germline): MNHEY, SVGAGI. V shed 0 bases and J shed 1 base, with 15 bases lying between them. The CDR3 DNA follows: TGTGCCAGCAGTTACTCGATAGTCAAGACAAGGAACACTGAAGCTTTCTTT. Translated, it gives CASSYSIVKTRNTEAFF.

V is TRBV20-1 and J is TRBJ2-7; 8 bases are a match to TRBD1. Matching the DNA end better, TRBJ2-5 makes the J call doubtful. The germline V gene encodes CDR1 DFQATT and CDR2 SNEGSKA (reference sequence). This CDR3 is built from 14 residues. The CDR3 sequence is CSAKTGVVAETQYF. CDR3 in DNA: TGCAGTGCAAAGACAGGGGTGGTTGCGGAGACCCAGTACTTC.

The chain employs TRBV5-1 and TRBJ2-4, with 8 bases identical to TRBD1. The CDR3 has 14 amino acids. Germline CDR1 reads SGHRS; CDR2 reads YFSETQ. V was clipped by 3 bases and J by 7 bases; unmatched bases: 6. CDR3 in amino acids: CASSSGRTGNIQYF. The DNA of the CDR3 is TGCGCCAGCAGCTCAGGAAGGACAGGGAACATTCAGTACTTC.

This clonotype has at least ten counts. The chain is built from TRBV20-1 and TRBJ2-5; D call uncertain. The CDR3 contains 13 residues. Between the trimmed V and J ends, which lost 5 bases and 5 bases, there was a span of 15 bases. The germline CDR1 and CDR2 sequences are DFQATT and SNEGSKA (reference sequence). The CDR3 protein is CSALELIGETQYF. The DNA of the CDR3 is TGCAGTGCTCTCGAGCTAATCGGGGAGACCCAGTACTTC.

Details on this clonotype: Because it lacks the conserved phenylalanine or tryptophan at the end, this CDR3 is likely a read error. The chain is built from TRBV11-2 and TRBJ2-5; 7 bases map to TRBD2. The V and J ends lost 5 bases and 4 bases, in that order; junction bases with no gene match: 10. There are 15 residues in the CDR3. Looked up from germline, CDR1 is SGHAT and CDR2 is FQNNGV. DNA of the CDR3: TGTGCCAGCAGCACCTGGAGGGAGGGCCGAGAGACCCAGTACGTC. Its protein is CASSTWREGRETQYV.

This clonotype was observed a handful of times. The chain recombines TRBV18 with TRBJ2-1; 11 nucleotides agree with TRBD1. The V gene end was trimmed by 2 bases and the J gene end by 5 bases; junction bases not matched to a gene: 5. This CDR3 contains 16 residues. CDR1 is KGHSH and CDR2 is LQKENI in the germline V gene. Here the CDR3 DNA reads TGTGCCAGCTCACCAGGGACAGGGGGAAAGGACAATGAGCAGTTCTTC. Residues: CASSPGTGGKDNEQFF. Combining the CDR3 with reference TRBV18 and TRBJ2-1 gives the whole variable domain NAGVMQNPRHLVRRRGQEARLRCSPMKGHSHVYWYRQLPEEGLKFMVYLQKENIIDESGMPKERFSAEFPKEGPSILRIQQVVRGDSAAYFCASSPGTGGKDNEQFFGPGTRLTVL.

This chain links TRBV20-1 with TRBJ2-4; 8 nucleotides agree with TRBD2. The germline gives CDR1 DFQATT, CDR2 SNEGSKA (reference sequence). Trimming removed 8 bases from V and 8 bases from J; junction bases left unmatched: 11. This CDR3 region has 13 residues. CDR3 residues: CSSYRGGGDIQYF. For the CDR3, the DNA is TGCAGTTCTTACCGGGGGGGCGGGGACATTCAGTACTTC.

V usage is TRBV29-1 and J usage is TRBJ2-1; D might be TRBD1 (5 bases). V lost 5 bases and J 2 bases, leaving 13 bases between the germline ends. This CDR3 spans 14 amino acids. Germline V gene lookup returns CDR1 SQVTM and CDR2 ANQGSEA. The CDR3 loop is CSVCLRAPYNEQFF. CDR3 DNA sequence: TGCAGCGTTTGTCTCAGGGCCCCCTACAATGAGCAGTTCTTC.

The chain is built from TRBV19 and TRBJ2-1; 8 bases agree with TRBD2. V was clipped by 7 bases and J by 8 bases; unmatched bases: 7. This CDR3 comprises 13 residues. Germline assignment: CDR1 LNHDA and CDR2 SQIVND (reference sequence). Written as DNA, the CDR3 is TGTGCCAGTACGGGAGGGTCCGGGGATGAGCAGTTCTTC. Encoded protein: CASTGGSGDEQFF.

In its sample, this clonotype was seen many times. The chain combines TRBV6-5 with TRBJ2-7; 14 bases line up with TRBD2. Germline V lookup: CDR1 MNHEY, CDR2 SVGAGI. Trimming removed 5 bases from V and 6 bases from J; junction bases left unmatched: 6. CDR3 length: 15 amino acids. CDR3 in DNA: TGTGCCAGCAGTCCGGGGACTAGCGGGAGTGGCGAGCAGTACTTC. Protein: CASSPGTSGSGEQYF.

The table lists this clonotype with a few counts. The genes are TRBV7-2 and TRBJ2-1; 7 positions match TRBD1. With V trimmed by 5 bases and J by 3 bases, 7 bases remained unmatched. From germline, CDR1 is SGHTA and CDR2 FQGNSA. This CDR3 contains 15 residues. In DNA, the CDR3 is TGTGCCAGCAGCGACGGGACAGCATACTACAATGAGCAGTTCTTC. This sequence encodes CASSDGTAYYNEQFF.

This clonotype was recorded a few times. V and J are TRBV5-1 and TRBJ1-2; weak D call: TRBD1 (6 bases). This CDR3 comprises 12 residues. CDR1 and CDR2 from the germline V gene are SGHRS and YFSETQ. V lost 0 bases and J 8 bases, leaving 8 bases between the germline ends. The CDR3 protein is CASSLEGEGYTF. CDR3 coding DNA: TGCGCCAGCAGCTTGGAGGGGGAGGGCTACACCTTC.

In regard to this clonotype: The junction and the germline gene differ at one end; a read error may be behind it. The J gene is TRBJ2-1, the V gene TRBV4-2; D is ambiguous. This CDR3 contains 15 residues. Germline CDR1 LGHNA, CDR2 YNFKEQ. CDR3 nucleotides: TGTGCCGGCAGCCGGCCCACCACGACCTACAATGAGCAGTTCTTC. This translates into CAGSRPTTTYNEQFF.

V gene TRBV28 combines with J gene TRBJ1-4; weak D call: TRBD1 (6 bases). There are 14 residues in the CDR3. In germline, CDR1 is MDHEN, CDR2 SYDVKM. With 5 bases removed from V and 8 bases from J, the gap between germline ends came to 15 bases. The DNA of the CDR3 is TGTGCCAGCAGTATACAGGGATTGGGGGAAAAACTGTTTTTT. It specifies CASSIQGLGEKLFF.

The rearrangement links TRBV28 to TRBJ2-5; 7 bases are a match to TRBD1. This CDR3 contains 15 residues. The germline V gene encodes CDR1 MDHEN and CDR2 SYDVKM. V dropped 7 bases and J dropped 5; count of bases not matched to a gene: 13. Here the CDR3 reads CASIESRGSLETQYF. The CDR3 nucleotides read TGTGCCAGCATCGAGTCCAGGGGGTCGTTGGAGACCCAGTACTTC.

This clonotype was seen more than once but under ten times. The chain recombines TRBV29-1 with TRBJ1-1; D unresolved. The CDR3 consists of 16 residues. Per the germline V gene, CDR1 is SQVTM and CDR2 is ANQGSEA. Trimming removed 4 bases from V and 4 bases from J, with 22 bases in between. CDR3 bases: TGCAGCGTTGCCCCCTCGGCCACTGGCAGTGGCACTGAAGCTTTCTTT. This gives the protein CSVAPSATGSGTEAFF.

The J gene is TRBJ2-5, the V gene TRBV15; TRBD1 agrees at 9 bases. The CDR3 consists of 15 residues. Trimming at V came to 5 bases and at J to 5 bases, leaving 9 bases not matched to a gene. Germline-derived CDR1 and CDR2 are LNHNV and YYDKDF (reference sequence). The CDR3 sequence: CATSYTGGRGETQYF. The CDR3 nucleotides read TGTGCCACCAGCTATACAGGGGGCCGGGGGGAGACCCAGTACTTC.

This clonotype was observed a few times. The chain joins TRBV29-1 to TRBJ2-5; a possible D gene is TRBD1 (6 bases). The V end was cut by 7 bases, the J end by 11 bases, with 26 bases between. In germline, CDR1 is SQVTM, CDR2 ANQGSEA. The CDR3 is 14 amino acids. For the CDR3, the DNA is TGCAGCGCGACACAGGGAGATTATTACGATGGGCAGTACTTC. Protein sequence: CSATQGDYYDGQYF.